Following are 9 T cell receptor beta chains from one sample sequenced in a study of cytomegalovirus exposure and HLA in healthy donors. The study ran its PCR with 60 Vbeta and 13 Jbeta primers. Profiling relied on immunoSEQ multiplex PCR, and the TCRdb table lists in-frame clones only, not all of them. The sample has 150,000 to 200,000 clones, 60% to 80% seen once. The sample comprised PBMCs. The receptors originated from a man between 45 and 60 years old in good health and CMV-seropositive.

The chain is built from TRBV5-1 and TRBJ1-2; D gene uncertain. This CDR3 is 11 amino acids long. The germline gives CDR1 SGHRS, CDR2 YFSETQ. The V and J ends lost 5 bases and 8 bases respectively, with 10 bases between them. This chain's CDR3 is CASSEGMGYTF. Here the CDR3 DNA reads TGCGCCAGCAGTGAGGGTATGGGCTACACCTTC.

This clone occurred once. The chain uses TRBV5-8 and TRBJ1-4; D might be TRBD1 (5 bases). The CDR3 totals 15 residues. Trimming took 2 bases from V and 0 from J, leaving 8 bases between them. CDR1 SGHTS and CDR2 YDEGEE come from the germline V gene. Written as DNA, the CDR3 is TGTGCCAGCAGCTTCAGGGTACCAACTAATGAAAAACTGTTTTTT. It encodes CASSFRVPTNEKLFF.

V and J are TRBV18 and TRBJ1-2; TRBD1 matches at 8 bases. Germline values: CDR1 KGHSH, CDR2 LQKENI. CDR3 size: 15 residues. V dropped 1 base and J dropped 6; count of bases not matched to a gene: 7. In nucleotides, the CDR3 is TGTGCCAGCTCACCACGCTCAGGGGGCAGGAATGGCTACACCTTC. Translated: CASSPRSGGRNGYTF. The whole variable domain, filled in from reference TRBV18 and TRBJ1-2, reads NAGVMQNPRHLVRRRGQEARLRCSPMKGHSHVYWYRQLPEEGLKFMVYLQKENIIDESGMPKERFSAEFPKEGPSILRIQQVVRGDSAAYFCASSPRSGGRNGYTFGSGTRLTVV.

This clone was seen only once. The CDR3 sequence: CASSVGPGLNWQYF. The DNA for the CDR3 is TGTGCCAGCAGCGTAGGCCCAGGGTTAAATTGGCAGTACTTC. The rearrangement joins TRBV9 to TRBJ2-7; maybe TRBD1 (5 bases). Deletions cut 0 bases from V and 9 bases from J, with 16 bases between. This CDR3 contains 14 residues. The germline V gene encodes CDR1 SGDLS and CDR2 YYNGEE.

This clone came up a few times. The J gene is TRBJ1-6, the V gene TRBV5-4, with D tentatively TRBD1 (6 bases). V lost 0 bases to trimming and J lost 8 bases, with 12 bases between them. Germline V CDR1 and CDR2: SGHNT, YYREEE (reference sequence). The CDR3 contains 15 residues. The CDR3 region has the DNA TGTGCCAGCAGCTTGGAGAACAGGGAGTATTCACCCCTCCACTTT. This gives the protein CASSLENREYSPLHF.

The gene calls are TRBV27 and TRBJ1-2; tentative D call: TRBD1 (5 bases). The ends were cut back, 3 bases at V and 7 bases at J, with 12 bases in the middle. From germline, CDR1 is MNHEY and CDR2 SMNVEV (reference sequence). This CDR3 region has 13 residues. CDR3 DNA: TGTGCCAGCAGTTTTGTGAGGGGAGGTGGCTACACCTTC. Its protein product is CASSFVRGGGYTF.

This sequence joins TRBV9 and TRBJ2-3; 7 nucleotides match TRBD2. The CDR3 totals 16 residues. The ends lost 5 bases at V and 0 bases at J; junction bases unmatched: 9. Per germline, CDR1 SGDLS and CDR2 YYNGEE. CDR3 bases: TGTGCCAGCAGTTCAGGGAGGGGCCACAGCACAGATACGCAGTATTTT. It yields the protein CASSSGRGHSTDTQYF.

The chain employs TRBV28 and TRBJ2-7; perhaps TRBD1 as D (5 bases). The CDR3 totals 16 residues. Germline V gene sequence: CDR1 MDHEN, CDR2 SYDVKM. Trimming cost V 6 bases and J 2 bases, with 20 bases left between them. The CDR3 is CASSHGHPWRTYEQYF. The CDR3 bases are TGTGCCAGCAGCCACGGACACCCTTGGCGAACCTACGAGCAGTACTTC. The variable domain in full, completed from reference TRBV28 and TRBJ2-7, reads DVKVTQSSRYLVKRTGEKVFLECVQDMDHENMFWYRQDPGLGLRLIYFSYDVKMKEKGDIPEGYSVSREKKERFSLILESASTNQTSMYLCASSHGHPWRTYEQYFGPGTRLTVT.

This chain joins TRBV5-1 and TRBJ1-1, with TRBD1 matching over 7 bases. V shed 4 bases, J shed 6 bases, and the junction held 9 bases outside the gene matches. The CDR3 covers 14 residues. The germline V gene encodes CDR1 SGHRS and CDR2 YFSETQ. The CDR3 nucleotides read TGCGCCAGCAGCCCCTATGGACAGGAACCTGAAGCTTTCTTT. Protein product: CASSPYGQEPEAFF.